The rows below give T cell receptor beta chains drawn from one sample of a study of blood T cell repertoires in COVID-19. Libraries were prepared by immunoSEQ multiplex PCR; TCRdb keeps only in-frame clonotypes and omits some of them. This sample has about 240,000 clones, with about four fifths found just once. Specimen: peripheral blood. The receptors come from a woman at least 80 years old with acute or convalescent COVID-19. The CDR3 runs from the conserved cysteine through the conserved F or W. The D gene is left open where the match is weak. Expanded clones are given a class, and other clones once, few, many or no size at all.

size: NA
D: NA
V: TRBV19
J: TRBJ1-2
DNA: TGTGCCAGCCTACACCCCGGGAGTCGCTATGGCTACACCTTC
CDR3: CASLHPGSRYGYTF

size: NA
D: TRBD2
V: TRBV7-6
J: TRBJ2-2
DNA: TGTGCCAGCAGCTTATACGTGGCGGGGGGCGCGAACACCGGGGAGCTGTTTTTT
CDR3: CASSLYVAGGANTGELFF

size: once
D: TRBD2
V: TRBV7-6
J: TRBJ2-5
DNA: TGTGCCAGCAGACCACTAGCGGGGGGCCAAGAGACCCAGTACTTC
CDR3: CASRPLAGGQETQYF

size: NA
D: NA
V: TRBV11-2
J: TRBJ2-3
DNA: TGTGCCAGCAGCTTAGGGAGGGTGTACACAGATACGCAGTATTTT
CDR3: CASSLGRVYTDTQYF

size: NA
D: NA
V: TRBV5-5
J: TRBJ2-7
DNA: TGTGCCAGCAGCTTGGATGCAGTCCCCTACGAGCAGTACTTC
CDR3: CASSLDAVPYEQYF

size: NA
D: NA
V: TRBV12-3/TRBV12-4
J: TRBJ1-2
DNA: TGTGCCAGCAATTTGGGGGGGGGCTATGGCTACACCTTC
CDR3: CASNLGGGYGYTF

size: NA
D: NA
V: TRBV28
J: TRBJ2-7
DNA: TGTGCCAGCATTCCTACCTTGGGAGCAAAAAAGGAGCAGTACTTC
CDR3: CASIPTLGAKKEQYF

size: once
D: NA
V: TRBV11-2
J: TRBJ1-1
DNA: TGTGCCAGCGGGGGCGGGGGGCGAAGGACTGAAGCTTTCTTT
CDR3: CASGGGGRRTEAFF

size: once
D: NA
V: TRBV4-2
J: TRBJ2-1
DNA: TGTGCCAGCAGCCCCCTAGGACCAACCCCGGGGGATGAGCAGTTCTTC
CDR3: CASSPLGPTPGDEQFF

size: once
D: NA
V: TRBV6-2/TRBV6-3
J: TRBJ1-4
DNA: TGTGCCAGCAGTAAGCTCGGGGCAACTAATGAAAAACTGTTTTTT
CDR3: CASSKLGATNEKLFF

size: NA
D: NA
V: TRBV5-4
J: TRBJ1-1
DNA: TGTGCCAGCAGCTCAGGAATGGGTGACACTGAAGCTTTCTTT
CDR3: CASSSGMGDTEAFF

size: NA
D: NA
V: TRBV28
J: TRBJ2-6
DNA: TGTGCCAGCAGTTGGGGGGAACAGAATGCAGCCTTCTCTGGGGCCAACGTCCTGACTTTC
CDR3: CASSWGEQNAAFSGANVLTF

size: NA
D: NA
V: TRBV3-1/TRBV3-2
J: TRBJ2-1
DNA: TGTGCCAGCAGCCAAGAGAGCTTACACAATGAGCAGTTCTTC
CDR3: CASSQESLHNEQFF

size: NA
D: TRBD1
V: TRBV4-1
J: TRBJ1-6
DNA: TGCGCCAGCAGCCAAGAGTCAGGGGGCAGTTCACCCCTCCACTTT
CDR3: CASSQESGGSSPLHF

size: few
D: NA
V: TRBV9
J: TRBJ1-2
DNA: TGTGCCAGCAGCGTAGACAGGGAAGGAGGCTACACCTTC
CDR3: CASSVDREGGYTF

size: NA
D: NA
V: TRBV21-1
J: TRBJ2-7
DNA: TGTGCCAGCCTCAGGGGGTTGGCCCTCTCCGAGCAGTACTTC
CDR3: CASLRGLALSEQYF

size: NA
D: TRBD1
V: TRBV2
J: TRBJ1-2
DNA: TGTGCCAGTTCCCGGGACAGGACACCTAACTATGGCTACACCTTC
CDR3: CASSRDRTPNYGYTF

size: once
D: NA
V: TRBV7-9
J: TRBJ2-1
DNA: TGTGCCAGCAGCCAAAAGCGGGCTTCCTACAATGAGCAGTTCTTC
CDR3: CASSQKRASYNEQFF

size: many
D: TRBD2
V: TRBV5-4
J: TRBJ2-5
DNA: TGTGCCAGCAGCTCGGGACTACTTCAAGAGACCCAGTACTTC
CDR3: CASSSGLLQETQYF

size: once
D: NA
V: TRBV19
J: TRBJ1-2
DNA: TGTGCCAGTACTCTAGGAAGGACGGGATCTTATGGCTACACCTTC
CDR3: CASTLGRTGSYGYTF

size: NA
D: TRBD1
V: TRBV19
J: TRBJ2-3
DNA: TGTGCCGTCCGGGACAGGGGGCAAGATACGCAGTATTTT
CDR3: CAVRDRGQDTQYF

size: once
D: NA
V: TRBV3-1/TRBV3-2
J: TRBJ1-4
DNA: TGTGCCAGCAGCCAAGGGGGGGCAACTAATGAAAAACTGTTTTTT
CDR3: CASSQGGATNEKLFF

size: NA
D: NA
V: TRBV12-5
J: TRBJ1-1
DNA: TGTGCTAGTGGAGGGACAATGAACACTGAAGCTTTCTTT
CDR3: CASGGTMNTEAFF

size: NA
D: TRBD2
V: TRBV11-1
J: TRBJ2-3
DNA: TGTGCCAGCGGAAGCGGGGGCCTCACAGATACGCAGTATTTT
CDR3: CASGSGGLTDTQYF

size: NA
D: NA
V: TRBV29-1
J: TRBJ1-2
DNA: TGCAGCGTTGGTGACTTTAACTATGGCTACACCTTC
CDR3: CSVGDFNYGYTF

size: NA
D: TRBD1
V: TRBV5-1
J: TRBJ2-7
DNA: TGCGCCAGCAGCCCCCGACAGGGGACTTCCTACGAGCAGTACTTC
CDR3: CASSPRQGTSYEQYF

size: NA
D: NA
V: TRBV6-5
J: TRBJ2-3
DNA: TGTGCCAGCAGGTTAGGGGGGGCTAAAGATACGCAGTATTTT
CDR3: CASRLGGAKDTQYF

size: NA
D: NA
V: TRBV5-1
J: TRBJ1-5
DNA: TGCGCCAGCAGCTTGGGCGGGGCCTTCAATCAGCCCCAGCATTTT
CDR3: CASSLGGAFNQPQHF

size: NA
D: NA
V: TRBV21-1
J: TRBJ1-2
DNA: TGTGCCAGCAGCAAAGTTCCAGGGGGTGGCTACACCTTC
CDR3: CASSKVPGGGYTF

size: NA
D: TRBD1
V: TRBV29-1
J: TRBJ1-2
DNA: TGCAGCGTTGGGGCAGGGGGCAACTATGGCTACACCTTC
CDR3: CSVGAGGNYGYTF

size: once
D: TRBD2
V: TRBV20-1
J: TRBJ2-3
DNA: TGCAGTGCTAGTAAGGCGGGGGTGAGAGATACGCAGTATTTT
CDR3: CSASKAGVRDTQYF

size: NA
D: TRBD2
V: TRBV27
J: TRBJ2-3
DNA: TGTGCCAGCAGTGGCAGACTAGCGGGGGACTTCATTAGCACAGATACGCAGTATTTT
CDR3: CASSGRLAGDFISTDTQYF

size: once
D: NA
V: TRBV7-2
J: TRBJ2-1
DNA: TGTGCCAGCAGCTTAAGGACAATAGGCGAGCAGTTCTTC
CDR3: CASSLRTIGEQFF

size: NA
D: NA
V: TRBV2
J: TRBJ2-4
DNA: TGTGCCAGCAGTGAAAACCAGGGATCCAAAAACATTCAGTACTTC
CDR3: CASSENQGSKNIQYF

size: few
D: TRBD1
V: TRBV2
J: TRBJ2-3
DNA: TGTGCCAGCAGAACGGACAGGGAACCCGATACGCAGTATTTT
CDR3: CASRTDREPDTQYF

size: once
D: TRBD2
V: TRBV28
J: TRBJ2-7
DNA: TGTGCCAGCAGAGCCGCGGGGGGGCCCGCCTACGAGCAGTACTTC
CDR3: CASRAAGGPAYEQYF

size: NA
D: NA
V: TRBV28
J: TRBJ1-4
DNA: TGTGCCAGCAGCCCCTGGGCAAGAAATGAAAAACTGTTTTTT
CDR3: CASSPWARNEKLFF

size: NA
D: NA
V: TRBV30
J: TRBJ1-2
DNA: TGTGCCTGGAGTCCCAAGGGAGTCTCAAACTATGGCTACACCTTC
CDR3: CAWSPKGVSNYGYTF

size: once
D: TRBD1
V: TRBV5-1
J: TRBJ1-4
DNA: TGCGCCAGCAGTTCGCAGGGGGCGCAGACTAATGAAAAACTGTTTTTT
CDR3: CASSSQGAQTNEKLFF

size: NA
D: NA
V: TRBV11-3
J: TRBJ1-1
DNA: TGTGCCAGCAGCTTAGGGCACAGAAGACAAGCTTTCTTT
CDR3: CASSLGHRRQAFF

size: NA
D: TRBD1
V: TRBV12-3/TRBV12-4
J: TRBJ1-1
DNA: TGTGCCAGCAGGGGGACAGGGGGAAAATCAGCTTTCTTT
CDR3: CASRGTGGKSAFF

size: NA
D: TRBD1
V: TRBV5-4
J: TRBJ1-4
DNA: TGTGCCAGCAGCAAGGGACAGGGCCCCACTAATGAAAAACTGTTTTTT
CDR3: CASSKGQGPTNEKLFF

size: NA
D: TRBD1
V: TRBV12-3/TRBV12-4
J: TRBJ1-6
DNA: TGTGCCAGCAGTACAACAGGGGGATCACCCCTCCACTTT
CDR3: CASSTTGGSPLHF

size: NA
D: TRBD2
V: TRBV15
J: TRBJ2-2
DNA: TGTGCCACCAGCAGAGATCTAGCGGGGGGATACACCGGGGAGCTGTTTTTT
CDR3: CATSRDLAGGYTGELFF

size: NA
D: TRBD1
V: TRBV28
J: TRBJ1-6
DNA: TGTGCCAGCAGACAACCGGGACAGGGTAATTCACCCCTCCACTTT
CDR3: CASRQPGQGNSPLHF

size: NA
D: TRBD1
V: TRBV5-1
J: TRBJ2-7
DNA: TGCGCCAGCAGCATCGGGACAGCGATCTCCTACGAGCAGTACTTC
CDR3: CASSIGTAISYEQYF

size: NA
D: NA
V: TRBV7-6
J: TRBJ2-5
DNA: TGTGCCAGCAGCTTAGCAGACAGGTACCAAGAGACCCAGTACTTC
CDR3: CASSLADRYQETQYF

size: NA
D: NA
V: TRBV2
J: TRBJ2-3
DNA: TGTGCCAGCAGCCCCGGAGGGCGACAGGGCAGGAGGAGAGATACGCAGTATTTT
CDR3: CASSPGGRQGRRRDTQYF

size: NA
D: NA
V: TRBV21-1
J: TRBJ1-5
DNA: TGTGCCAGCAGCAAAGGGTACAGTCCCTATAGCAATCAGCCCCAGCATTTT
CDR3: CASSKGYSPYSNQPQHF

size: NA
D: TRBD1
V: TRBV4-1
J: TRBJ2-7
DNA: TGCGCCAGCAGTCAAGGACAGGGTGGATCCTACGAGCAGTACTTC
CDR3: CASSQGQGGSYEQYF

size: NA
D: TRBD1
V: TRBV18
J: TRBJ2-5
DNA: TGTGCCAGCTCACGCGACAGGGATAAGACCCAGTACTTC
CDR3: CASSRDRDKTQYF